The present entry profiles one TCR beta chain with its context. Its antigen is still unknown. This sample is part of a study of T cell responses to AZD1222 COVID-19 vaccine. The CDR3 is 18 residues long. Clones were sequenced by immunoSEQ multiplex PCR, and TCRdb holds only the in-frame ones, with some missing. Of roughly 150,000 clones listed, around 93% are singletons. Study-wide results and limits: The study reported that nearly half of spike-specific TCRs target unmutated variant regions. Researchers report vaccine-associated CD4 TCRs spanning spike, with dominance at 160-218 and 743-854. Spike-specific TCR breadth and depth went up after people got two AZD1222 doses.

The receptor was isolated from an adult in good health. This chain links TRBV21-1 with TRBJ2-7; TRBD2, the D gene given by the table, was not confirmed from the DNA. TRBV21-1 is labeled a pseudogene. The sequenced sample was peripheral blood, obtained on day 0 of AZD1222 vaccination. This chain's CDR3 is CASSKVRRGSRRAYEQYF. The CDR3 DNA reads TGTGCCAGCAGCAAAGTGAGGAGGGGAAGTCGGAGGGCCTACGAGCAGTACTTC.